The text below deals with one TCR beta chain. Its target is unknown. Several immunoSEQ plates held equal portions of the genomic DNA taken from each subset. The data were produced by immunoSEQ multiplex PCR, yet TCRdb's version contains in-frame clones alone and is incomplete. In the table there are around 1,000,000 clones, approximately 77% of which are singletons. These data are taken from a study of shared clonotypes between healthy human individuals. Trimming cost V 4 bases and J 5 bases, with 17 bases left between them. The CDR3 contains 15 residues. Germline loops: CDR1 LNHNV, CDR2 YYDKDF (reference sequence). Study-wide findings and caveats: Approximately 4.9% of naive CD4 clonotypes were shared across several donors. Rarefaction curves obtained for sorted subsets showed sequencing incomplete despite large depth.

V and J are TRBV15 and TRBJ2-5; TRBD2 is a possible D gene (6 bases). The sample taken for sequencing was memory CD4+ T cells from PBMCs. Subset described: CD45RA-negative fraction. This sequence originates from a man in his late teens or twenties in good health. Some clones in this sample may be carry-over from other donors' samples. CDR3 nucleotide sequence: TGTGCCACCAGCATATCCGGGACGGAGGGGGAGACCCAGTACTTC. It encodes CATSISGTEGETQYF.